This entry describes one TCR beta chain. Antigen unknown. RNA transcripts gave rise to amplified TCR beta CDR3 regions. The HTBI set primed first-round TCR CDR3 RT-PCR. TCRdb reprocessed the multiplex PCR reads via MiXCR and lists one record per CDR3 protein. The sample yields fewer than 350,000 distinct CDR3 sequences, around a sixth seen once. The sample belongs to a study of T cells in Graves' hyperthyroidism and ophthalmopathy. Study results and limitations: Blood samples included most of the expanded thyroid clonotypes exceeding 0.001.

Exclusion criteria comprised uncontrolled infection, other autoimmune disease, pregnancy or lactation. The PBMCs studied were ones that came from 8 to 10 ml fresh peripheral blood. CDR3 length: 17 residues. The junction had 14 bases not matched to a gene; V was cut back by 4 bases and J by 4 bases. The germline V gene encodes CDR1 SGHRS and CDR2 YFSETQ. The clonotype was recovered from a woman between 45 and 65 years old with Graves' hyperthyroidism. Source material: blood. The chain combines TRBV5-1 with TRBJ1-3, with 7 bases fitting TRBD1. CDR3 nucleotides: TGCGCCAGCAGCCTCATTTCACCTCGACAGGGCGGAAACACCATATATTTT. As protein: CASSLISPRQGGNTIYF.